This T cell receptor beta chain was retrieved from a study of blood T cell repertoires in COVID-19. The CDR3 sequence is 15 residues long. J was trimmed by 1 base and V by 7 bases; bases with no gene match: 9. In germline, CDR1 is PRHDT, CDR2 FYEKMQ (reference sequence). Using immunoSEQ multiplex PCR, the repertoire was profiled, and TCRdb retains in-frame clones only, with some absent. The profile shows 37,000 or so clones, over 70% of them singletons. The sequenced sample consisted of peripheral blood. The rearrangement uses TRBV13 and TRBJ1-2, with 7 bases lining up with TRBD1. The TCR comes from a man aged 80 or over with active or convalescent COVID-19. The CDR3 is CASTEGTGVNYGYTF. DNA of the CDR3: TGTGCCAGCACGGAGGGAACAGGGGTTAACTATGGCTACACCTTC. The whole variable domain, remainder taken from reference TRBV13 and TRBJ1-2, is AAGVIQSPRHLIKEKRETATLKCYPIPRHDTVYWYQQGPGQDPQFLISFYEKMQSDKGSIPDRFSAQQFSDYHSELNMSSLELGDSALYFCASTEGTGVNYGYTFGSGTRLTVV.